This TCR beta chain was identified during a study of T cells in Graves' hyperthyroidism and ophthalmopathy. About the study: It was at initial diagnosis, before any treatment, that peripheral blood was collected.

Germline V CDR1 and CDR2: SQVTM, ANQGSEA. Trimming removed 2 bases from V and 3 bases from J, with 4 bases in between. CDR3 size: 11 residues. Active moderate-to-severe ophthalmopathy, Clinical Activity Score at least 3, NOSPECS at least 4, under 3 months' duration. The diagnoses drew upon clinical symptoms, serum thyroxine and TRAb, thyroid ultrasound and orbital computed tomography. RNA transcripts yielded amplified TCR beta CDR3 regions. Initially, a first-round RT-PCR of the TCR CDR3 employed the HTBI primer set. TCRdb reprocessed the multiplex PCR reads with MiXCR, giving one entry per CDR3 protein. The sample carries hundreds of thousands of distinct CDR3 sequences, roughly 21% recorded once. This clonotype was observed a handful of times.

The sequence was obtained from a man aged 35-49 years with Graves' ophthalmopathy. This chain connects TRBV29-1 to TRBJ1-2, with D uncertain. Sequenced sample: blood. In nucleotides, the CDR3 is TGCAGCGTTGAACCCCACTATGGCTACACCTTC. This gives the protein CSVEPHYGYTF.